The sequence of this TCR beta chain was determined in a study of Graves' ophthalmopathy and Graves' hyperthyroidism. This clonotype came up a few times. No antigen is known for it. Amplification targeted the TCR beta CDR3 regions, with RNA transcripts as the source material. First-round RT-PCR employed HTBI primers, with a second-round multiplex PCR after it. TCRdb ran MiXCR on the multiplex PCR reads and lists one entry per CDR3 protein. There are approximately 1.2 million distinct CDR3 sequences in the sample; 35% to 40% occur only once, and roughly 11% lies in the top ten. General observations from the study: The 13-signature model separated ophthalmopathy from stable hyperthyroidism at around 90% sensitivity and around 81% specificity. The model's prediction of ophthalmopathy progression had roughly 68% sensitivity and roughly 72% specificity.

Trimming at V came to 3 bases and at J to 5 bases, leaving 4 bases not matched to a gene. The V gene's germline CDR1 is KGHSH and CDR2 LQKENI. This CDR3 is built from 15 residues. Among the exclusions were patients with other autoimmune diseases, uncontrolled infections, pregnancy or lactation. The gene calls are TRBV18 and TRBJ2-7; the match to TRBD2 covers 13 bases. Specimen: peripheral blood or thyroid tissue (not recorded which). The source of this sequence is an adult man with Graves' hyperthyroidism. The CDR3 loop is CASSPPGLAGHEQYF. The CDR3 DNA reads TGTGCCAGCTCACCGCCGGGACTAGCGGGACACGAGCAGTACTTC. Full variable domain (remainder filled in from reference TRBV18 and TRBJ2-7): NAGVMQNPRHLVRRRGQEARLRCSPMKGHSHVYWYRQLPEEGLKFMVYLQKENIIDESGMPKERFSAEFPKEGPSILRIQQVVRGDSAAYFCASSPPGLAGHEQYFGPGTRLTVT.